This TCR beta chain is drawn from a study of vaccination and CD4 T cells after COVID-19. Study context: The stimulating agents, overlapping spike peptides, came from SARS-CoV-2, HCoV-NL63, HCoV-OC43 and HCoV-229E. Notes on the study in general: SARS-CoV-2-reactive clonotypes rose nonsignificantly, with the median going from around 20 to 38. In convalescent patients, 304 of 307 vaccine-specific clones were spike mono-reactive.

The assay that was used to sequence DNA from cultured CD4+ T cells was the Oncomine TCR Beta short-read assay. MiXCR, run by TCRdb on the PCR reads, gives a single entry per CDR3 protein. The sample has some 10,000 distinct CDR3 sequences, just over 60% seen once. Germline V gives CDR1 SGHTA, CDR2 FQGNSA. This CDR3 region has 16 residues. V was clipped by 5 bases and J by 4 bases, with 18 bases between them. Of note for this clonotype: Antigen specificity is unknown.

Documented treatment: approximately 9-day PBMC culture with coronavirus spike peptide pools or control peptides (ViraFEST assay). Antigen-specific T cells were expanded with peptide pools by ViraFEST, and TCRs were then sequenced. This TCR derives from a human donor who had recovered from COVID-19. Sequencing was done on a sample of CD4+ T cells from blood, cultured in vitro. The chain has TRBV7-2 and TRBJ2-1, with a possible D match to TRBD2 (6 bases). The CDR3, as DNA: TGTGCCAGCAGCCCAGACTGGAGCGGGTCTTACAATGAGCAGTTCTTC. This codes for CASSPDWSGSYNEQFF.